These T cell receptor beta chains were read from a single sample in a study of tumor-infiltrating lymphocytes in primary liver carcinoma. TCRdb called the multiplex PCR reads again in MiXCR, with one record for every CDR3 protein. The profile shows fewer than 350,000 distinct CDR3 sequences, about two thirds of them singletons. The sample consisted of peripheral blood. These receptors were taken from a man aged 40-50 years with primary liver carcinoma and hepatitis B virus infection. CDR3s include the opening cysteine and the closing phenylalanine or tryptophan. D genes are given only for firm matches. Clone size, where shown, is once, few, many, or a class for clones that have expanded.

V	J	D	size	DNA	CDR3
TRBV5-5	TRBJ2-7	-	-	TGTGCCAGCAGCTTGGGTTTGGAGGATGAGGCCTACGAGCAGTACTTC	CASSLGLEDEAYEQYF
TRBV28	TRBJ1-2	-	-	TGTGCCAGCAGTCTGATACCTAACTATGGCTACACCTTC	CASSLIPNYGYTF
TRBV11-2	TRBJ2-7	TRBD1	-	TGTGCAAGCAGCTACGGACAGGCCCACGAGCAGTACTTC	CASSYGQAHEQYF
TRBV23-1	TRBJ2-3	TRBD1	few	TGCGCCAGCAGTCAATCGCACAGGGGGCCTAGCACAGATACGCAGTATTTT	CASSQSHRGPSTDTQYF
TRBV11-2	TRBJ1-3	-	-	TGTGCCAGCAGCCCACTCAGTAGAAACACCATATATTTT	CASSPLSRNTIYF
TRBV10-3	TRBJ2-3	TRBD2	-	TGTGCCATCAGTGAAGAAGCTAGCGGCCTAGATACGCAGTATTTT	CAISEEASGLDTQYF
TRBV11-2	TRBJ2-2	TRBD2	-	TGTGCCAGTAGCTTACGACTAGCGGGAGGAGGGACCTGGGAGCTGTTTTTT	CASSLRLAGGGTWELFF
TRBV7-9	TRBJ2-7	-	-	TGTGCCATCAGCTTAGTGGGCCAGGCCTCCTACGAGCAGTACTTC	CAISLVGQASYEQYF
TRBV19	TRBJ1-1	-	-	TGTGCCAGTAGCACGGCTGGGGGGCACACTGAAGCTTTCTTT	CASSTAGGHTEAFF
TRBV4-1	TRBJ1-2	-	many	TGCGCCAGCAGCCCTTCCGAACAGGCTGACTATGGCTACACCTTC	CASSPSEQADYGYTF
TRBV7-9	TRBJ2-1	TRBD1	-	TGTGCCAGCAGCTTAGGGATGGACAGGTTGGGGAATAAACAGTTCTTC	CASSLGMDRLGNKQFF
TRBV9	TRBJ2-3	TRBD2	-	TGTGCCAGCAGCGTGGGGGGGGGAGATACGCAGTATTTT	CASSVGGGDTQYF
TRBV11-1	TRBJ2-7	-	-	TGTGCCAACCGGATAGGTGGCGAGCAGTACTTC	CANRIGGEQYF
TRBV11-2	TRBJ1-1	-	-	TGTGCCAGCAACTTAGATCTTCGTGGTCTGGGTTACACTGAAGCTTTCTTT	CASNLDLRGLGYTEAFF
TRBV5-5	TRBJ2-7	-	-	TGTGCCAGCAGCTCGTTGACAGGTTCTTCTAGTCACGAGCAGTACTTC	CASSSLTGSSSHEQYF
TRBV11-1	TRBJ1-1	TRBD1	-	TGTGCCAGCAGCCTAACAGGGGGCCGGTTGAGAGAAACTGAGGCTTTCTTT	CASSLTGGRLRETEAFF
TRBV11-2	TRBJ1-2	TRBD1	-	TGTGCCAGCAGCTTCCGCCTGGGGACAGACTATGGTTACACCTTC	CASSFRLGTDYGYTF
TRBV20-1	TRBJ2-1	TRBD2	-	TGCAGGGGGACTAGCGGGATTAATGAGCAGTTCTTC	CRGTSGINEQFF